This TCR beta chain came from a study of CD8 T cells in ankylosing spondylitis. Overall study findings and caveats: From matched ankylosing spondylitis synovial fluid, disease-linked clones were reportedly recovered at significantly enriched levels. A motif of roughly 8 highly homologous TCR beta variants was seen as apparently characteristic of ankylosing spondylitis blood.

One entry per CDR3 protein, called by TCRdb with MiXCR from the 5' RACE reads. The table has fewer than 250,000 distinct CDR3 sequences, roughly 10% seen once. Trimming took off 1 base at V and 7 bases at J, with 10 bases between the two ends. Germline V gene sequence: CDR1 SEHNR, CDR2 FQNEAQ (reference sequence). There are 13 residues in the CDR3. As for this clonotype: Its antigen is unknown.

J is TRBJ1-1 and V is TRBV7-9, with D tentatively TRBD1 (6 bases). Input material: blood, either unsorted or a sorted T cell fraction (not recorded which). The TCR comes from a male donor with ankylosing spondylitis or in good health (not recorded which). For the CDR3, the DNA is TGTGCCAGCAGCTTAGAAGGGGGGCGTGAAGCTTTCTTT. Protein: CASSLEGGREAFF.